The 14 T cell receptor beta chains listed next were all sequenced from one sample in a study of CD8+CD57+ T cells in acquired aplastic anemia (dated 2018 in TCRdb). Instrument used: Illumina HiSeq 2000. Profiling of TCR beta VDJ combinations and CDR3 sequences used genomic DNA as the template. TCRdb reanalyzed the raw reads on its own, using fastp at Q25 for trimming and MiXCR for clone calling, and kept in-frame beta chains. Rows with a matching CDR3 protein are joined into one entry that keeps the most common DNA and genes. Present in this sample are about 170,000 distinct CDR3 sequences, roughly 63% of which were seen just once. Over 40% of the sample rests with the top ten. The material sequenced was sorted CD4+, CD8+, or CD8+CD57+ T cells (not recorded which) from PBMCs. All receptors derive from a human donor in good health.

This rearrangement joins TRBV9 to TRBJ2-1, with 8 bases aligning to TRBD2. This CDR3 has 15 residues. Per germline, CDR1 SGDLS and CDR2 YYNGEE. The V segment lost 1 base and the J segment 2 bases; nucleotides outside the gene matches: 2. The CDR3 nucleotides are TGTGCCAGCAGCGTACGGGGGGGTCCCTACAATGAGCAGTTCTTC. Translation: CASSVRGGPYNEQFF.

This chain uses TRBV19 with TRBJ1-6; TRBD1 matches 7 bases. V dropped 5 bases and J dropped 9; count of bases not matched to a gene: 7. This CDR3 has 14 residues. The V gene's germline CDR1 is LNHDA and CDR2 SQIVND (reference sequence). The CDR3 nucleotides read TGTGCCAGTAGTTTCCAGGGGGACCGTTCACCCCTCCACTTT. This gives the protein CASSFQGDRSPLHF.

The chain recombines TRBV7-9 with TRBJ2-5; 9 bases are a match to TRBD1. Trimming took 6 bases from V and 5 from J; bases not matched to a gene: 7. CDR3 size: 14 residues. Germline CDR1 reads SEHNR; CDR2 reads FQNEAQ (reference sequence). The CDR3 DNA reads as TGTGCCAGCAGTCCGGGACAGGGAACGGAGACCCAGTACTTC. Protein sequence: CASSPGQGTETQYF.

The gene calls are TRBV7-2 and TRBJ2-7; D is uncertain. CDR3 size: 13 residues. Trimming took off 5 bases at V and 7 bases at J, with 15 bases between the two ends. Germline assignment: CDR1 SGHTA and CDR2 FQGNSA. The CDR3 DNA is TGTGCCAGCAGCCCTATAATAGGAGTGGAGCAGTACTTC. Its translation is CASSPIIGVEQYF.

Here the CDR3 DNA reads TGTGCCATCAGTGAGGTCACAGGGGAGCTGTTTTTT. Protein sequence: CAISEVTGELFF. The V and J genes are TRBV10-3 and TRBJ2-2; D unresolved. V lost 2 bases, J lost 8 bases, and 6 bases lay in between. Germline CDR1 is ENHRY and CDR2 is SYGVKD. The CDR3 totals 12 residues.

This clonotype has more than one count but fewer than ten. This rearrangement joins TRBV19 to TRBJ2-7, with 9 bases lining up with TRBD1. V was clipped by 5 bases and J by 3 bases; unmatched bases: 5. The CDR3 sequence is 14 residues long. Per the germline V gene, CDR1 is LNHDA and CDR2 is SQIVND (reference sequence). CDR3 nucleotides: TGTGCCAGTAGTTTCGGGACAGGGTTCTACGAGCAGTACTTC. Amino acids: CASSFGTGFYEQYF. The full variable domain, with the rest looked up from reference TRBV19 and TRBJ2-7, is DGGITQSPKYLFRKEGQNVTLSCEQNLNHDAMYWYRQDPGQGLRLIYYSQIVNDFQKGDIAEGYSVSREKKESFPLTVTSAQKNPTAFYLCASSFGTGFYEQYFGPGTRLTVT.

The gene calls are TRBV24-1 and TRBJ2-3; no clear D gene. Germline V gene lookup returns CDR1 KGHDR and CDR2 SFDVKD. V was clipped by 0 bases and J by 0 bases, with 6 bases between them. The CDR3 runs to 15 residues. CDR3 bases: TGTGCCACCAGTGATTTGTGGCAGAGCACAGATACGCAGTATTTT. Its protein is CATSDLWQSTDTQYF.

The rearrangement uses TRBV24-1 and TRBJ2-1; 13 bases map to TRBD2. Germline CDR1 KGHDR, CDR2 SFDVKD. The CDR3 contains 14 residues. CDR3 DNA: TGTGCTAGTACTAGCGGGAGGGGTGGCAATGAGCAGTTCTTC. This codes for CASTSGRGGNEQFF.

V usage is TRBV29-1 and J usage is TRBJ1-3; D gene ambiguous. CDR3 length: 13 residues. The V gene's germline CDR1 is SQVTM and CDR2 ANQGSEA. V lost 8 bases and J lost 4, with 15 bases in between. CDR3 residues: CSFNTAGGNTIYF. The CDR3 nucleotides read TGCAGCTTTAACACCGCCGGCGGAAACACCATATATTTT.

The chain employs TRBV5-1 and TRBJ2-7; 7 positions match TRBD1. The CDR3 is 15 residues long. Germline CDR1 is SGHRS and CDR2 is YFSETQ. Unmatched junction bases numbered 9, after V lost 4 bases and J lost 2 bases. The CDR3 protein is CASSTWTGFTYEQYF. CDR3 DNA: TGCGCCAGCAGCACATGGACAGGATTTACCTACGAGCAGTACTTC.

The chain is built from TRBV3-1 and TRBJ1-6; D is unclear. The CDR3 runs to 16 residues. Trimming took 1 base from V and 15 from J, leaving 22 bases between them. Per germline, CDR1 LGHDT and CDR2 YNNKEL (reference sequence). Here the CDR3 DNA reads TGTGCCAGCAGCCAAGGCTCCAAGGCCCTCCTTCATCACCTCCACTTT. Encoded protein: CASSQGSKALLHHLHF.

The CDR3 DNA reads TGTGCCATCAGTGAGTCGACTGAAAAACTGTTTTTT. This gives the protein CAISESTEKLFF. This chain connects TRBV10-3 to TRBJ1-4; D remains ambiguous. The V gene's germline CDR1 is ENHRY and CDR2 SYGVKD. The V end was cut by 0 bases, the J end by 7 bases, with 3 bases between. This CDR3 is 12 amino acids long.

This chain links TRBV7-8 with TRBJ2-7, with D tentatively TRBD1 (6 bases). Trimming pared 2 bases from V and 4 bases from J, leaving 15 bases between. This CDR3 has 15 residues. CDR1 and CDR2 from the germline V gene are SGHVS and FQNEAQ. CDR3 sequence reads: CASSLRGQGSYEQYF. The CDR3 DNA is TGTGCCAGCAGCTTACGGGGACAAGGGTCGTACGAGCAGTACTTC.

This clonotype has at least ten counts. The rearrangement links TRBV6-1 to TRBJ2-2, with D possibly called TRBD1 or TRBD2 (5 bases each). From germline, CDR1 is MNHNS and CDR2 SASEGT. The CDR3 has 15 amino acids. V gave up 5 bases and J gave up 2 bases, with 12 bases separating them. The CDR3 DNA reads as TGTGCCAGCAGTAGCCGGGACGGCAACACCGGGGAGCTGTTTTTT. This gives the protein CASSSRDGNTGELFF.